This T cell receptor (beta chain) is from a study of blood T cell dynamics during melanoma immunotherapy. V lost 2 bases and J lost 6; bases outside the gene matches: 12. The CDR3 covers 17 residues. The germline CDR1 and CDR2 sequences are SGHTA and FQGNSA. This clone was detected once. Time point indicated: week 3, after first cycle of checkpoint inhibitor. Using immunoSEQ multiplex PCR, the repertoire was profiled, and TCRdb retains in-frame clones only, with some absent. The repertoire consists of 8,800 or so clones, with less than 90% occurring once and the leading ten covering 1% to 1.2%. The sample was blood, taken from a patient treated with checkpoint blockade. The sequence was obtained from a human donor with melanoma. The rearrangement joins TRBV7-2 to TRBJ2-1, with 8 bases that match TRBD2. In nucleotides, the CDR3 is TGTGCCAGCAGCTTAATAAAGGGACTAGAAATCGGCAATGAGCAGTTCTTC. Translation gives CASSLIKGLEIGNEQFF.